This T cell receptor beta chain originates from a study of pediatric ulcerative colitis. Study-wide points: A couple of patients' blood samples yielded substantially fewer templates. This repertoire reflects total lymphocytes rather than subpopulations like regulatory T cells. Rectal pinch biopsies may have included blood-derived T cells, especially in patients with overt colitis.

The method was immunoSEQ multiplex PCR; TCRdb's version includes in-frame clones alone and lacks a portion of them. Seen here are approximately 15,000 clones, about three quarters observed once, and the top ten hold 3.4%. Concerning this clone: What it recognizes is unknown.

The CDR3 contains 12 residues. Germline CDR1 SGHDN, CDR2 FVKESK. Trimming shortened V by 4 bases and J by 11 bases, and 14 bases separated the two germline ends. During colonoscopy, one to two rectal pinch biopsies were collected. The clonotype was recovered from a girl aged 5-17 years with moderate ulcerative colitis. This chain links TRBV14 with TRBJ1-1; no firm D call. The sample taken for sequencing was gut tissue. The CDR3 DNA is TGTGCCAGCAGCCCCGGGTCCGCTCGGGCTTTCTTT. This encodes CASSPGSARAFF. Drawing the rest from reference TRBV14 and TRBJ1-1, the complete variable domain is EAGVTQFPSHSVIEKGQTVTLRCDPISGHDNLYWYRRVMGKEIKFLLHFVKESKQDESGMPNNRFLAERTGGTYSTLKVQPAELEDSGVYFCASSPGSARAFFGQGTRLTVV.